These 24 T cell receptor beta chains were all obtained from the same sample, sequenced in a study of OX40 agonist ivuxolimab in advanced cancers. Library preparation employed the immunoSEQ multiplex PCR assay. TCRdb holds this immuneACCESS table with in-frame rearrangements only. Some clones are missing; in checked studies, unresolved V genes explain under half, and the rest has no known cause. This sample is represented by 55,000 to 60,000 clones; 65% to 85% of them were singletons. The ten largest clonotypes hold roughly 0.6% of the sample. Sequencing was performed on CD4+ or CD8+ T cells sorted from blood, taken in a trial of the OX40 agonist ivuxolimab. Source of these receptors: an adult with an advanced solid tumor such as melanoma, head and neck, liver or kidney cancer.

This chain connects TRBV7-9 to TRBJ1-2, with a possible D match to TRBD1 (5 bases). V shed 5 bases and J shed 3 bases, with 13 bases lying between them. In germline, CDR1 is SEHNR, CDR2 FQNEAQ (reference sequence). CDR3 length: 14 amino acids. The DNA of the CDR3 is TGTGCCAGCAGCGTATACACAGGCGACTATGGCTACACCTTC. Protein: CASSVYTGDYGYTF. The whole variable domain, remainder taken from reference TRBV7-9 and TRBJ1-2, is DTGVSQNPRHKITKRGQNVTFRCDPISEHNRLYWYRQTLGQGPEFLTYFQNEAQLEKSRLLSDRFSAERPKGSFSTLEIQRTEQGDSAMYLCASSVYTGDYGYTFGSGTRLTVV.

The gene calls are TRBV28 and TRBJ1-1; D gene ambiguous. CDR1 is MDHEN, CDR2 SYDVKM, per germline. V lost 2 bases and J 4 bases, leaving 11 bases between the germline ends. The CDR3 loop spans 14 amino acids. The CDR3 reads CASSLRPGVTEAFF. The DNA of the CDR3 is TGTGCCAGCAGTTTACGCCCCGGGGTCACTGAAGCTTTCTTT.

The gene calls are TRBV5-1 and TRBJ2-1; 14 nucleotides agree with TRBD2. The CDR3 length is 19 residues. Germline V lookup: CDR1 SGHRS, CDR2 YFSETQ. V gave up 3 bases and J gave up 7 bases; unmatched junction bases: 15. CDR3 nucleotide sequence: TGCGCCAGCAGCTCGCTCGGGACTAGCGGGAGAAGGGATCGGAATGAGCAGTTCTTC. It specifies CASSSLGTSGRRDRNEQFF. The full variable domain, with the rest looked up from reference TRBV5-1 and TRBJ2-1, is KAGVTQTPRYLIKTRGQQVTLSCSPISGHRSVSWYQQTPGQGLQFLFEYFSETQRNKGNFPGRFSGRQFSNSRSEMNVSTLELGDSALYLCASSSLGTSGRRDRNEQFFGPGTRLTVL.

This chain uses TRBV28 with TRBJ1-5; no clear D. V lost 7 bases and J 0 bases, leaving 16 bases between the germline ends. Germline V gene data show CDR1 as MDHEN and CDR2 as SYDVKM. The CDR3 has 16 amino acids. This CDR3 is CASTPPSGYSNQPQHF. CDR3 bases: TGTGCCAGCACTCCTCCCTCGGGTTATAGCAATCAGCCCCAGCATTTT. The variable domain in full, with the rest retrieved from reference TRBV28 and TRBJ1-5, is DVKVTQSSRYLVKRTGEKVFLECVQDMDHENMFWYRQDPGLGLRLIYFSYDVKMKEKGDIPEGYSVSREKKERFSLILESASTNQTSMYLCASTPPSGYSNQPQHFGDGTRLSIL.

The genes are TRBV2 and TRBJ2-6, with TRBD1 matching over 7 bases. J was trimmed by 2 bases and V by 2 bases; bases with no gene match: 9. The CDR3 is made up of 18 amino acids. CDR1 is SNHLY and CDR2 is FYNNEI in the germline V gene. The CDR3 DNA sequence: TGTGCCAGCAGTGAACAGTTATATGACAGGGCTGGGGCCAACGTCCTGACTTTC. Its protein product is CASSEQLYDRAGANVLTF.

V gene TRBV29-1 combines with J gene TRBJ1-1, with TRBD1 identical over 7 bases. Losses at the gene ends were 7 bases for V and 1 base for J; bases not matched to a gene: 6. The CDR3 runs 13 residues. Germline V CDR1 and CDR2: SQVTM, ANQGSEA. The CDR3 loop reads CSGRGQQNTEAFF. CDR3 sequence (DNA): TGCAGCGGGAGGGGACAGCAGAACACTGAAGCTTTCTTT.

This clone turned up a few times. The J gene is TRBJ1-1, the V gene TRBV7-6; D is uncertain. V lost 2 bases and J 7 bases, leaving 11 bases between the germline ends. The length of the CDR3 is 13 residues. CDR1 and CDR2 from the germline V gene are SGHVS and FNYEAQ. The CDR3 nucleotides are TGTGCCAGCAGCTTACAGCAGAGAAATGAAGCTTTCTTT. As protein: CASSLQQRNEAFF.

V usage is TRBV7-2 and J usage is TRBJ2-1, with D possibly being TRBD2 (5 bases). The CDR3 covers 14 residues. V lost 5 bases and J 4 bases, leaving 12 bases between the germline ends. Germline CDR1 SGHTA, CDR2 FQGNSA. The DNA of the CDR3 is TGTGCCAGCAGCCCGCGGGCCAATTACAATGAGCAGTTCTTC. Translation: CASSPRANYNEQFF.

The sample holds one count of this clone. This sequence joins TRBV7-9 and TRBJ1-6; D perhaps matches TRBD1 (5 bases). Trimming pared 1 base from V and 5 bases from J, leaving 9 bases between. The CDR3 consists of 15 residues. Germline assignment: CDR1 SEHNR and CDR2 FQNEAQ (reference sequence). DNA of the CDR3: TGTGCCAGCAGCTTAGAGGGGAATGATAATTCACCCCTCCACTTT. Protein product: CASSLEGNDNSPLHF.

The rearrangement links TRBV2 to TRBJ2-5; a weak D match, TRBD1 (5 bases). Trimming took 7 bases from V and 4 from J, leaving 22 bases between them. Per the germline V gene, CDR1 is SNHLY and CDR2 is FYNNEI. The CDR3 covers 16 residues. This CDR3 is CASTTSLQGARETQYF. The CDR3 DNA reads TGTGCCAGCACCACCTCCCTCCAGGGCGCGAGAGAGACCCAGTACTTC.

On this clone: Compared with germline, one end of the junction differs, possibly owing to a read error. Other nucleotide sequences in the sample specify the same CDR3. The chain links TRBV28 to TRBJ2-2, with 10 positions matching TRBD1. Germline V gene sequence: CDR1 MDHEN, CDR2 SYDVKM. The CDR3 spans 16 residues. This CDR3 is CASSSSDRGVTGELFF. DNA of the CDR3: TGCGCCAGCAGTTCCTCGGACAGGGGGGTGACCGGGGAGCTGTTTTTT. Drawing the rest from reference TRBV28 and TRBJ2-2, the complete variable domain is DVKVTQSSRYLVKRTGEKVFLECVQDMDHENMFWYRQDPGLGLRLIYFSYDVKMKEKGDIPEGYSVSREKKERFSLILESASTNQTSMYLCASSSSDRGVTGELFFGEGSRLTVL.

This chain links TRBV4-2 with TRBJ2-7; D is unresolved. Looked up from germline, CDR1 is LGHNA and CDR2 is YNFKEQ. This CDR3 is 14 amino acids long. V was pared by 0 bases and J by 3 bases, with 9 bases between. In DNA form, the CDR3 reads TGTGCCAGCAGCCAAGACAGGATTAACTACGAGCAGTACTTC. The encoded protein is CASSQDRINYEQYF.

This clone came up a few times. This rearrangement joins TRBV28 to TRBJ1-1; a possible D gene is TRBD1 (6 bases). The V gene's germline CDR1 is MDHEN and CDR2 SYDVKM. The V gene lost 7 bases and the J gene lost 0 bases, with 12 bases spanning the gap. The CDR3 runs 14 residues. CDR3: CASTPQGMNTEAFF. CDR3 bases: TGTGCCAGCACCCCACAGGGAATGAACACTGAAGCTTTCTTT.

The sample holds one count of this clone. This rearrangement joins TRBV19 to TRBJ1-1; TRBD1 is a possible D gene (6 bases). V was trimmed by 5 bases and J by 4 bases, leaving 17 bases between them. This CDR3 region has 15 residues. Germline V gene lookup returns CDR1 LNHDA and CDR2 SQIVND (reference sequence). The CDR3 nucleotides read TGTGCCAGTAGTCCCGGAATAGGGGGGAGCACTGAAGCTTTCTTT. Amino acids: CASSPGIGGSTEAFF.

The gene calls are TRBV25-1 and TRBJ2-1; 9 bases agree with TRBD2. After removal of 1 base from V and 10 bases from J, the junction contained 8 bases not matched to a gene. CDR1 and CDR2 from the germline V gene are MGHDK and SYGVNS. The CDR3 runs 15 residues. The CDR3 spells CASSEFTGTSSEQFF. The CDR3 coding sequence is TGTGCCAGCAGTGAATTTACCGGGACTAGCAGCGAGCAGTTCTTC.

A few counts support this clone. The V call is TRBV7-9, the J call TRBJ1-6, with D uncertain. CDR1 SEHNR and CDR2 FQNEAQ come from the germline V gene (reference sequence). The ends were cut back, 1 base at V and 0 bases at J, with 4 bases in the middle. The CDR3 runs 15 residues. In DNA, the CDR3 is TGTGCCAGCAGCTTAGGCGGCTCCTATAATTCACCCCTCCACTTT. It codes for CASSLGGSYNSPLHF.

This CDR3 is CAWSVRGGVNTEAFF. The CDR3 nucleotides read TGTGCCTGGAGTGTACGTGGTGGGGTGAACACTGAAGCTTTCTTT. V and J are TRBV30 and TRBJ1-1; no clear D gene. Per germline, CDR1 GTSNPN and CDR2 SVGIG (reference sequence). Trimming removed 0 bases at V and 0 bases at J, with 11 bases between. CDR3 size: 15 residues.

The chain joins TRBV7-2 to TRBJ2-1, with a weak D call TRBD1 (6 bases). V was trimmed by 1 base and J by 4 bases, leaving 11 bases between them. The CDR3 consists of 15 residues. Per germline, CDR1 SGHTA and CDR2 FQGNSA. The CDR3: CASSLGQGNYNEQFF. The CDR3 bases are TGTGCCAGCAGCTTAGGCCAGGGGAATTACAATGAGCAGTTCTTC. Using reference TRBV7-2 and TRBJ2-1 for the parts outside the CDR3, the full variable domain is GAGVSQSPSNKVTEKGKDVELRCDPISGHTALYWYRQSLGQGLEFLIYFQGNSAPDKSGLPSDRFSAERTGGSVSTLTIQRTQQEDSAVYLCASSLGQGNYNEQFFGPGTRLTVL.

This clone was observed once. The J gene is TRBJ2-1, the V gene TRBV11-3; D is perhaps TRBD2 (6 bases). The length of the CDR3 is 15 residues. The V gene lost 3 bases and the J gene lost 8 bases, with 17 bases spanning the gap. Germline V gene sequence: CDR1 SGHNT, CDR2 YENEEA. The DNA for the CDR3 is TGTGCCAGCAGCTTGGGGGGTAAAGACGTTGATGAGCAGTTCTTC. The encoded protein is CASSLGGKDVDEQFF.

This chain connects TRBV6-1 to TRBJ2-7; 8 bases match TRBD1. V gave up 2 bases and J gave up 4 bases; unmatched junction bases: 7. Germline V gives CDR1 MNHNS, CDR2 SASEGT. This CDR3 contains 15 residues. Here the CDR3 reads CASSELGQGAYEQYF. The CDR3 DNA sequence: TGTGCCAGCAGTGAATTAGGGCAGGGGGCTTACGAGCAGTACTTC.

V usage is TRBV5-1 and J usage is TRBJ2-5, with D hard to call. The CDR3 loop spans 15 amino acids. Trimming pared 0 bases from V and 0 bases from J, leaving 9 bases between. Germline-derived CDR1 and CDR2 are SGHRS and YFSETQ. Here the CDR3 DNA reads TGCGCCAGCAGCTTGGCCCTGGCATACCAAGAGACCCAGTACTTC. This gives the protein CASSLALAYQETQYF.

The V gene is TRBV5-1, the J gene TRBJ2-7, with D unresolved. Germline CDR1 and CDR2: SGHRS and YFSETQ. This CDR3 spans 12 amino acids. The germline V and J ends were trimmed by 0 bases and 7 bases, with 8 bases remaining between them. In nucleotides, the CDR3 is TGCGCCAGCAGCTTGGAAGCCAGGGAGCAGTACTTC. Translated, it gives CASSLEAREQYF.

This chain links TRBV19 with TRBJ1-1, with unresolved D. The CDR3 is made up of 16 amino acids. Germline CDR1 is LNHDA and CDR2 is SQIVND (reference sequence). With 4 bases removed from V and 1 base from J, the gap between germline ends came to 16 bases. The CDR3, as DNA: TGTGCCAGTAGTACCTTACAAGCAGTTGGGAACACTGAAGCTTTCTTT. Translated, it gives CASSTLQAVGNTEAFF.

The J gene is TRBJ2-1, the V gene TRBV5-4; 7 bases are shared with TRBD2. The CDR3 is 18 residues long. Germline V gene lookup returns CDR1 SGHNT and CDR2 YYREEE (reference sequence). The ends lost 4 bases at V and 2 bases at J; junction bases unmatched: 15. This CDR3 is CASSTSRGAGITYNEQFF. The DNA of the CDR3 is TGTGCCAGCAGCACCTCCAGAGGAGCGGGAATTACCTACAATGAGCAGTTCTTC.